The 4 T cell receptor beta chains below all came from one sample that was sequenced in a study of CD8 T cells in ankylosing spondylitis. TCRdb analysed the 5' RACE reads with MiXCR anew, one entry per CDR3 protein. The sample lists about 140,000 distinct CDR3 sequences; roughly 30% were seen once. Sequences were obtained from synovial fluid, either unsorted or a sorted T cell fraction (not recorded which). The source of these receptors is a male donor with ankylosing spondylitis.

Ten or more counts support this clonotype. The genes are TRBV11-1 and TRBJ1-5; 7 bases agree with TRBD1. Germline CDR1 SGHAT, CDR2 FQDESV (reference sequence). The V segment lost 4 bases and the J segment 0 bases; nucleotides outside the gene matches: 15. The CDR3 has 19 residues. CDR3 residues: CASSSTDRRAAYSNQPQHF. The CDR3 DNA follows: TGTGCCAGCAGCTCCACGGACAGGCGGGCCGCGTATAGCAATCAGCCCCAGCATTTT. Based on the CDR3 plus reference TRBV11-1 and TRBJ1-5, the full variable domain is EAEVAQSPRYKITEKSQAVAFWCDPISGHATLYWYRQILGQGPELLVQFQDESVVDDSQLPKDRFSAERLKGVDSTLKIQPAELGDSAMYLCASSSTDRRAAYSNQPQHFGDGTRLSIL.

This clonotype was recorded only once. The chain employs TRBV5-5 and TRBJ2-2, with D possibly being TRBD2 (5 bases). The germline V and J ends were trimmed by 7 bases and 4 bases, with 14 bases remaining between them. The CDR3 loop spans 14 amino acids. Germline-derived CDR1 and CDR2 are SGHKS and YYEKEE (reference sequence). CDR3 DNA: TGTGCCAGCGGCCATGGACTGATCACCGGGGAGCTGTTTTTT. This codes for CASGHGLITGELFF.

There are a few counts of this clonotype. The chain joins TRBV28 to TRBJ2-3; no clear D. This CDR3 has 13 amino acids. Deletions cut 4 bases from V and 3 bases from J, with 8 bases between. CDR1 and CDR2 from the germline V gene are MDHEN and SYDVKM. The CDR3 is CASSSLGTDTQYF. The CDR3 bases are TGTGCCAGCAGTTCTTTAGGTACAGATACGCAGTATTTT.

V usage is TRBV5-1 and J usage is TRBJ2-4; 7 positions agree with TRBD2. Germline trimming cut 0 bases from V and 4 bases from J; bases unmatched to any gene: 4. The V gene's germline CDR1 is SGHRS and CDR2 YFSETQ. The CDR3 is 15 amino acids. The DNA of the CDR3 is TGCGCCAGCAGCTTGGCAGGGCGGGAGAAAAACATTCAGTACTTC. It translates to CASSLAGREKNIQYF.